These 31 T cell receptor beta chains were sequenced from one sample in a study of cytomegalovirus exposure and HLA in healthy donors. Measured with immunoSEQ multiplex PCR; TCRdb has only the in-frame clones, and not every one. The sample lists 20,000 to 25,000 clones; around 97% were seen once. Source material: PBMCs. The receptors stem from a man younger than 40 in good health and CMV-seropositive.

V is TRBV4-1 and J is TRBJ2-7, with D uncertain. CDR1 is MGHRA and CDR2 is YSYEKL in the germline V gene. The ends were cut back, 4 bases at V and 3 bases at J, with 16 bases in the middle. The CDR3 is 15 residues long. CDR3 coding DNA: TGCGCCAGCAGCCGACTTACACAATCGAACTACGAGCAGTACTTC. Translating it yields CASSRLTQSNYEQYF.

The chain uses TRBV7-3 and TRBJ2-2; tentative D call: TRBD2 (7 bases). Germline V lookup: CDR1 SGHTA, CDR2 FQGTGA. The CDR3 is 17 amino acids. V was clipped by 1 base and J by 5 bases, with 17 bases between them. CDR3 in amino acids: CASSLKGGTPRTGELFF. In nucleotides, the CDR3 is TGTGCCAGCAGCTTAAAGGGGGGGACCCCGAGGACCGGGGAGCTGTTTTTT.

This chain joins TRBV4-2 and TRBJ2-3; 9 nucleotides match TRBD2. Germline lookup yields CDR1 LGHNA and CDR2 YNFKEQ. This CDR3 region has 17 residues. V shed 3 bases and J 6 bases; nucleotides not matched to a gene: 13. The CDR3 sequence is CASSHPRSSGSPDTQYF. CDR3 sequence (DNA): TGTGCCAGCAGCCACCCCCGAAGTAGCGGGAGCCCCGATACGCAGTATTTT.

This clone was seen a single time. V and J are TRBV6-5 and TRBJ1-1; D not certain. V lost 0 bases, J lost 1 base, and 12 bases lay in between. The germline CDR1 and CDR2 sequences are MNHEY and SVGAGI. This CDR3 is 16 amino acids long. The DNA of the CDR3 is TGTGCCAGCAGTTACTCGAGCCGCGCAGGGAACACTGAAGCTTTCTTT. Translating gives CASSYSSRAGNTEAFF.

V gene TRBV5-1 combines with J gene TRBJ2-7; possibly TRBD2 for D (6 bases). Germline V gene lookup returns CDR1 SGHRS and CDR2 YFSETQ. The CDR3 contains 14 residues. Between the trimmed V and J ends, which lost 3 bases and 3 bases, there was a span of 13 bases. The CDR3 here is CASSSAGTGYEQYF. In nucleotides, the CDR3 is TGCGCCAGCAGCTCTGCGGGAACTGGCTACGAGCAGTACTTC.

The CDR3 region has the DNA TGTGCCAGCAGTCGGTTGGGCAATCAGCCCCAGCATTTT. This codes for CASSRLGNQPQHF. The rearrangement joins TRBV2 to TRBJ1-5, with no clear D. The CDR3 totals 13 residues. V lost 5 bases and J 2 bases, leaving 7 bases between the germline ends. Per the germline V gene, CDR1 is SNHLY and CDR2 is FYNNEI. Full variable domain (rest looked up from reference TRBV2 and TRBJ1-5): EPEVTQTPSHQVTQMGQEVILRCVPISNHLYFYWYRQILGQKVEFLVSFYNNEISEKSEIFDDQFSVERPDGSNFTLKIRSTKLEDSAMYFCASSRLGNQPQHFGDGTRLSIL.

A single count supports this clone. J is TRBJ2-5 and V is TRBV5-1; 12 positions match TRBD2. Per germline, CDR1 SGHRS and CDR2 YFSETQ. V lost 1 base and J lost 6; bases outside the gene matches: 7. There are 16 residues in the CDR3. This CDR3 is CASSLSLAGGRQTQYF. The DNA of the CDR3 is TGCGCCAGCAGCTTGTCTCTAGCGGGAGGGCGGCAGACCCAGTACTTC. The entire variable domain, with the rest obtained from reference TRBV5-1 and TRBJ2-5, is as follows: KAGVTQTPRYLIKTRGQQVTLSCSPISGHRSVSWYQQTPGQGLQFLFEYFSETQRNKGNFPGRFSGRQFSNSRSEMNVSTLELGDSALYLCASSLSLAGGRQTQYFGPGTRLLVL.

V usage is TRBV6-1 and J usage is TRBJ1-5; 11 nucleotides match TRBD1. CDR1 and CDR2 (germline): MNHNS, SASEGT. The CDR3 runs to 15 residues. Germline trimming cut 5 bases from V and 5 bases from J; bases unmatched to any gene: 5. The CDR3 here is CASSWTGGFDQPQHF. The CDR3 DNA reads TGTGCCAGCAGTTGGACAGGGGGCTTCGATCAGCCCCAGCATTTT.

V is TRBV7-9 and J is TRBJ2-7, with 7 bases matching TRBD1. CDR1 and CDR2 (germline): SEHNR, FQNEAQ (reference sequence). V trimming: 4 bases; J trimming: 3 bases; junction bases outside the gene matches: 3. There are 13 residues in the CDR3. The CDR3 loop is CASSSGTDYEQYF. The DNA for the CDR3 is TGTGCCAGCAGCTCCGGGACAGACTACGAGCAGTACTTC.

This rearrangement joins TRBV5-1 to TRBJ2-3; D unclear. Germline CDR1 SGHRS, CDR2 YFSETQ. Trimming removed 4 bases at V and 0 bases at J, with 12 bases between. This CDR3 spans 15 amino acids. The chain's CDR3 is CASSPGGTSTDTQYF. CDR3 nucleotide sequence: TGCGCCAGCAGCCCCGGCGGAACTAGCACAGATACGCAGTATTTT.

The chain joins TRBV7-9 to TRBJ1-2, with 9 positions matching TRBD1. This CDR3 spans 15 amino acids. V lost 4 bases to trimming and J lost 4 bases; unmatched junction nucleotides: 7. Germline-derived CDR1 and CDR2 are SEHNR and FQNEAQ (reference sequence). DNA for the CDR3: TGTGCCAGCAGCTCCGGGACAGGGACGGGCTATGGCTACACCTTC. Encoded protein: CASSSGTGTGYGYTF. Using reference TRBV7-9 and TRBJ1-2 for the parts outside the CDR3, the full variable domain is DTGVSQNPRHKITKRGQNVTFRCDPISEHNRLYWYRQTLGQGPEFLTYFQNEAQLEKSRLLSDRFSAERPKGSFSTLEIQRTEQGDSAMYLCASSSGTGTGYGYTFGSGTRLTVV.

The J gene is TRBJ1-2, the V gene TRBV4-3; D might be TRBD1 (5 bases). This CDR3 contains 15 residues. V was trimmed by 4 bases and J by 4 bases, leaving 16 bases between them. Germline CDR1 is LGHNA and CDR2 is YSLEER. The CDR3 DNA is TGCGCCAGCAGCCCTGGGAGGGGAGGAAGCTATGGCTACACCTTC. This sequence encodes CASSPGRGGSYGYTF.

The chain is built from TRBV7-2 and TRBJ2-2; weak D call: TRBD2 (6 bases). V was cut by 3 bases and J by 2 bases, with 10 bases left in between. The germline CDR1 and CDR2 sequences are SGHTA and FQGNSA. CDR3 length: 15 amino acids. CDR3 DNA sequence: TGTGCCAGCAGCTTGGGGGGATACAACACCGGGGAGCTGTTTTTT. The encoded protein is CASSLGGYNTGELFF.

This chain joins TRBV29-1 and TRBJ2-3; TRBD1 matches at 9 bases. The CDR3 extends over 15 amino acids. V shed 4 bases, J shed 0 bases, and the junction held 5 bases outside the gene matches. Germline loops: CDR1 SQVTM, CDR2 ANQGSEA. The DNA of the CDR3 is TGCAGCGTTGGGTGGGGACAGGGAAGCACAGATACGCAGTATTTT. Protein: CSVGWGQGSTDTQYF.

CDR3 residues: CASSLNRGDGYTF. The CDR3 DNA is TGTGCCAGCAGCTTAAACCGGGGGGATGGCTACACCTTC. The V call is TRBV7-2, the J call TRBJ1-2, with D possibly being TRBD1 (5 bases). CDR1 and CDR2 (germline): SGHTA, FQGNSA. V lost 2 bases and J lost 6, with 10 bases in between. The CDR3 has 13 amino acids.

The CDR3 DNA follows: TGCGCCAGCAGCTCCGGGGGAAGCTCCTACGAGCAGTACTTC. Protein: CASSSGGSSYEQYF. This chain uses TRBV5-1 with TRBJ2-7; weak D call: TRBD2 (6 bases). CDR1 is SGHRS, CDR2 YFSETQ, per germline. The CDR3 length is 14 residues. Deletions cut 3 bases from V and 0 bases from J, with 10 bases between.

The chain recombines TRBV11-2 with TRBJ1-2; perhaps TRBD1 as D (6 bases). CDR3 size: 17 residues. Germline CDR1 reads SGHAT; CDR2 reads FQNNGV. Trimming removed 5 bases at V and 1 base at J, with 20 bases between. CDR3 sequence: CASSHLQGLNFNYGYTF. In DNA, the CDR3 is TGTGCCAGCAGCCACTTACAGGGCCTAAATTTTAACTATGGCTACACCTTC. The full variable domain, completed using reference TRBV11-2 and TRBJ1-2, is EAGVAQSPRYKIIEKRQSVAFWCNPISGHATLYWYQQILGQGPKLLIQFQNNGVVDDSQLPKDRFSAERLKGVDSTLKIQPAKLEDSAVYLCASSHLQGLNFNYGYTFGSGTRLTVV.

This clone has a single count. The V and J genes are TRBV11-1 and TRBJ2-3; TRBD2 is a possible D gene (6 bases). Between the trimmed V and J ends, which lost 4 bases and 1 base, there was a span of 9 bases. The CDR3 runs to 14 residues. The germline gives CDR1 SGHAT, CDR2 FQDESV (reference sequence). The CDR3 DNA is TGTGCCAGCAGCTATGGCGGGGGCACAGATACGCAGTATTTT. It is translated as CASSYGGGTDTQYF. Full variable domain (remainder filled in from reference TRBV11-1 and TRBJ2-3): EAEVAQSPRYKITEKSQAVAFWCDPISGHATLYWYRQILGQGPELLVQFQDESVVDDSQLPKDRFSAERLKGVDSTLKIQPAELGDSAMYLCASSYGGGTDTQYFGPGTRLTVL.

To note about this clone: An end of the junction differs from the germline gene, which may be a read error. The CDR3 DNA follows: TGTGCTAGCAGCGAGGGACTAGCGAACAATGAGCAGTTCTTC. The encoded protein is CASSEGLANNEQFF. The rearrangement joins TRBV7-7 to TRBJ2-1, with 10 nucleotides matching TRBD2. Germline-derived CDR1 and CDR2 are SSHAT and FNYEAQ (reference sequence). CDR3 length equals 14 residues.

The V and J genes are TRBV19 and TRBJ1-2, with 7 positions matching TRBD1. The CDR3 runs to 14 residues. V shed 5 bases and J 3 bases; nucleotides not matched to a gene: 6. Germline CDR1 is LNHDA and CDR2 is SQIVND (reference sequence). CDR3 DNA: TGTGCCAGTAGTGCCAGACAGGGATACTATGGCTACACCTTC. Its translation is CASSARQGYYGYTF. Combining the CDR3 with reference TRBV19 and TRBJ1-2 gives the whole variable domain DGGITQSPKYLFRKEGQNVTLSCEQNLNHDAMYWYRQDPGQGLRLIYYSQIVNDFQKGDIAEGYSVSREKKESFPLTVTSAQKNPTAFYLCASSARQGYYGYTFGSGTRLTVV.

The rearrangement joins TRBV29-1 to TRBJ2-3, with D possibly matching TRBD1 (6 bases). Deletions cut 3 bases from V and 6 bases from J, with 13 bases between. Germline V CDR1 and CDR2: SQVTM, ANQGSEA. The CDR3 totals 13 residues. CDR3 region: CSVEGRGVDTQYF. The CDR3 nucleotides are TGCAGCGTTGAGGGCAGGGGAGTCGATACGCAGTATTTT.

This chain uses TRBV7-2 with TRBJ2-7; D gene unclear. The germline V gene encodes CDR1 SGHTA and CDR2 FQGNSA. V gave up 2 bases and J gave up 2 bases, with 7 bases separating them. This CDR3 has 13 amino acids. CDR3: CASSLSLTYEQYF. The CDR3 region has the DNA TGTGCCAGCAGCTTATCCTTAACCTACGAGCAGTACTTC.

This chain uses TRBV28 with TRBJ1-5; 7 bases agree with TRBD1. Germline V lookup: CDR1 MDHEN, CDR2 SYDVKM. V was pared by 4 bases and J by 0 bases, with 12 bases of the junction left unmatched. CDR3 length: 18 residues. In nucleotides, the CDR3 is TGTGCCAGCAGTTCAGCCGGACAGGAGAAATATAGCAATCAGCCCCAGCATTTT. Translated: CASSSAGQEKYSNQPQHF.

In DNA, the CDR3 is TGCGCCAGCAGCCCAGAGGTAACATCTAGGAGGGAAGGCTACACCTTC. Its protein product is CASSPEVTSRREGYTF. The chain carries TRBV4-1 and TRBJ1-2; D is unclear. The CDR3 is 16 residues long. With 4 bases removed from V and 8 bases from J, the gap between germline ends came to 23 bases. Germline CDR1 is MGHRA and CDR2 is YSYEKL.

The chain recombines TRBV5-1 with TRBJ2-2, with D unclear. The CDR3 sequence is 14 residues long. The germline gives CDR1 SGHRS, CDR2 YFSETQ. Trimming stripped 0 bases from V and 4 bases from J, with 7 bases between. The CDR3 sequence: CASSLVAGTGELFF. CDR3 DNA: TGCGCCAGCAGCTTGGTTGCCGGCACCGGGGAGCTGTTTTTT.

CDR3 in amino acids: CASSFLSSREKDNEQFF. The CDR3 bases are TGTGCCAGCAGTTTTCTCTCTTCGCGGGAGAAGGACAATGAGCAGTTCTTC. This chain links TRBV27 with TRBJ2-1; 7 bases are shared with TRBD2. Germline assignment: CDR1 MNHEY and CDR2 SMNVEV (reference sequence). The V segment lost 3 bases and the J segment 5 bases; nucleotides outside the gene matches: 13. This CDR3 has 17 residues.

The rearrangement uses TRBV28 and TRBJ2-7, with D hard to call. The CDR3 has 13 amino acids. The germline V gene has CDR1 MDHEN and CDR2 SYDVKM. The V and J ends lost 4 bases and 3 bases respectively, with 10 bases between them. The CDR3 sequence: CASSSPRNYEQYF. DNA for the CDR3: TGTGCCAGCAGTTCTCCGAGGAACTACGAGCAGTACTTC.

The genes are TRBV15 and TRBJ1-2; D unresolved. This CDR3 spans 12 amino acids. Germline V gives CDR1 LNHNV, CDR2 YYDKDF (reference sequence). V lost 4 bases to trimming and J lost 4 bases, with 7 bases between them. DNA for the CDR3: TGTGCCACCAGCAACAGTGGCTATGGCTACACCTTC. It codes for CATSNSGYGYTF.

This rearrangement joins TRBV28 to TRBJ2-7; 8 positions agree with TRBD2. The length of the CDR3 is 14 residues. Trimming at V came to 3 bases and at J to 5 bases, leaving 6 bases not matched to a gene. Germline V gene data show CDR1 as MDHEN and CDR2 as SYDVKM. CDR3 nucleotides: TGTGCCAGCAGTTTTCAGCGGGAGTCGGACGAGCAGTACTTC. This gives the protein CASSFQRESDEQYF.

This chain joins TRBV13 and TRBJ2-1, with 10 positions matching TRBD2. The V gene end was trimmed by 5 bases and the J gene end by 5 bases; junction bases not matched to a gene: 3. The CDR3 has 14 residues. Germline V lookup: CDR1 PRHDT, CDR2 FYEKMQ (reference sequence). The CDR3 DNA sequence: TGTGCCAGCAGCCAAGGACTAGCGGACAATGAGCAGTTCTTC. Translated: CASSQGLADNEQFF.

The chain is built from TRBV5-1 and TRBJ2-7; TRBD2 matches 10 bases. From germline, CDR1 is SGHRS and CDR2 YFSETQ. The CDR3 consists of 15 residues. V lost 5 bases and J lost 0; bases outside the gene matches: 5. Written as DNA, the CDR3 is TGCGCCAGCAGATCCACTAGCGGGGCCTCCTACGAGCAGTACTTC. Encoded protein: CASRSTSGASYEQYF.